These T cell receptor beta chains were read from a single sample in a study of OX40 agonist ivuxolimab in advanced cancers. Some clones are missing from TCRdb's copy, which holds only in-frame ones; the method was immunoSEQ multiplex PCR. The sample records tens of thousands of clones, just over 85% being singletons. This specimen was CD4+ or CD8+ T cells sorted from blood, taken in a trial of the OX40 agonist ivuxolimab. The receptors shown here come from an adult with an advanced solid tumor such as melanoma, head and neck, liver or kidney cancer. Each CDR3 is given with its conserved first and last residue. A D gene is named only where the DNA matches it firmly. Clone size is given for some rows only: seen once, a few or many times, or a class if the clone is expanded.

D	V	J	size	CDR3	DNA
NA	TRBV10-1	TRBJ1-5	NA	CASSTSTQPQHF	TGCGCCAGCAGTACCTCGACCCAGCCCCAGCATTTT
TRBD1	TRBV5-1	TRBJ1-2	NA	CASSLEGQDYGYTF	TGCGCCAGCAGCTTGGAGGGACAGGACTATGGCTACACCTTC
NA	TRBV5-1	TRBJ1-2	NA	CASSLERQGGNYGYTF	TGCGCCAGCAGCTTGGAACGACAAGGGGGAAACTATGGCTACACCTTC
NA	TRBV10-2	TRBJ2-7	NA	CASSDFGAPAPYEQYF	TGCGCCAGCAGTGACTTTGGGGCCCCAGCACCCTACGAGCAGTACTTC
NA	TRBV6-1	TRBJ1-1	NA	CASSELWTLGAFF	TGTGCCAGCAGTGAACTGTGGACCCTGGGCGCTTTCTTT
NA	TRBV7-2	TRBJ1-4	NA	CASSVGRAGWELFF	TGTGCCAGCAGCGTCGGGAGAGCAGGGTGGGAACTGTTTTTT
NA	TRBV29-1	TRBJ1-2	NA	CSAPPYGYTF	TGCAGCGCTCCCCCCTATGGCTACACCTTC
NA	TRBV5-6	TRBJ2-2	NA	CASRRGVVLNTGELFF	TGTGCCAGCAGAAGAGGGGTAGTTTTGAACACCGGGGAGCTGTTTTTT
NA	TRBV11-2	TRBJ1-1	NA	CASSLDRETEAFF	TGTGCCAGCAGCTTAGACAGAGAAACTGAAGCTTTCTTT
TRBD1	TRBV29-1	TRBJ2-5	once	CSVGGQGQETQYF	TGCAGCGTGGGGGGACAGGGTCAAGAGACCCAGTACTTC
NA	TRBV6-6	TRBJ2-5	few	CASSVGLGAVSETQYF	TGTGCCAGCAGTGTAGGGTTGGGGGCCGTGTCGGAGACCCAGTACTTC
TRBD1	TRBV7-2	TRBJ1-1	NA	CASSLDGTGATEAFF	TGTGCCAGCAGCTTAGACGGGACAGGGGCCACTGAAGCTTTCTTT
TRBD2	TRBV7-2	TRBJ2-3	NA	CASSSGLAGAEDTQYF	TGTGCCAGCAGCTCGGGACTAGCGGGGGCCGAGGATACGCAGTATTTT
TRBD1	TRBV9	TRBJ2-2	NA	CASSDPRDSTGELFF	TGTGCCAGCAGCGACCCTCGGGACAGCACCGGGGAGCTGTTTTTT
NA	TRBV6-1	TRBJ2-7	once	CASRTINRPYEQYF	TGTGCCAGCAGGACTATAAACAGGCCCTACGAGCAGTACTTC
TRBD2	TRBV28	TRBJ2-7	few	CASRAGEYYEQYF	TGTGCCAGCAGGGCGGGGGAGTACTACGAGCAGTACTTC
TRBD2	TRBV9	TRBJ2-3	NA	CASTSGDSRDTQYF	TGTGCCAGCACAAGCGGGGACTCCCGAGATACGCAGTATTTT
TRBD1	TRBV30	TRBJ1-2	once	CAWSVGQGNYGYTF	TGTGCCTGGAGTGTTGGACAGGGGAACTATGGCTACACCTTC
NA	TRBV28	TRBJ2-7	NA	CASTRTMAIYEQYF	TGTGCCAGCACCCGGACAATGGCAATTTACGAGCAGTACTTC
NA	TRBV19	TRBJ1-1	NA	CASSPGAGGEAFF	TGTGCCAGTAGCCCAGGTGCAGGCGGTGAAGCTTTCTTT
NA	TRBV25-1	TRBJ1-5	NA	CASREVRGNQPQHF	TGTGCCAGCAGGGAGGTCCGGGGCAATCAGCCCCAGCATTTT
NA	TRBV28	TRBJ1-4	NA	CASRVGGPNEKLFF	TGTGCCAGCAGGGTGGGGGGCCCTAATGAAAAACTGTTTTTT
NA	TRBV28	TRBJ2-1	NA	CASSLKAFFSYNEQFF	TGTGCCAGCAGCCTAAAGGCCTTCTTCTCCTACAATGAGCAGTTCTTC
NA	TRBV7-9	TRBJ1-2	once	CASSPPGYGYTF	TGTGCCAGCAGCCCACCAGGGTATGGCTACACCTTC
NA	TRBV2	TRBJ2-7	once	CASSFDRGEQYF	TGTGCCAGCAGTTTTGATCGGGGAGAGCAGTACTTC
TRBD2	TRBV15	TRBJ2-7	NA	CATSRDISGGILSYEQYF	TGTGCCACCAGCAGAGATATTAGCGGGGGGATCCTCTCCTACGAGCAGTACTTC
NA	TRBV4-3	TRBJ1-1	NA	CASSQERGAEAFF	TGCGCCAGCAGCCAAGAAAGGGGGGCTGAAGCTTTCTTT
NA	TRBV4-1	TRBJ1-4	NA	CASSQDNGLKVNEKLFF	TGCGCCAGCAGCCAAGATAATGGACTCAAAGTTAATGAAAAACTGTTTTTT
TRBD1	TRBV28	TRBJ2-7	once	CASSGRDRGREQYF	TGTGCCAGCAGTGGCCGGGACAGGGGGCGCGAGCAGTACTTC
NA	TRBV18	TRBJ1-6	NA	CASSRSYRDNSPLHF	TGTGCCAGCTCACGATCCTATAGAGATAATTCACCCCTCCACTTT
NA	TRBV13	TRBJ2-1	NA	CASSRTGTYNEQFF	TGTGCCAGCAGCCGGACGGGTACCTACAATGAGCAGTTCTTC
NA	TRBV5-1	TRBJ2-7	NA	CASSLGAGDYEQYF	TGCGCCAGCAGCTTGGGGGCCGGGGACTACGAGCAGTACTTC
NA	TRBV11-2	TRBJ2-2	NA	CASSLGRNTGELFF	TGTGCCAGCAGCTTAGGGAGGAACACCGGGGAGCTGTTTTTT
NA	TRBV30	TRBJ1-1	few	CAWTQGRTEAFF	TGTGCCTGGACACAAGGTAGGACTGAAGCTTTCTTT
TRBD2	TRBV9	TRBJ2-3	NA	CASSAAIAGTSTDTQYF	TGTGCCAGCAGCGCCGCCATAGCGGGGACTAGCACAGATACGCAGTATTTT
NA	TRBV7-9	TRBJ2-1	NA	CASSNGLYNEQFF	TGTGCCAGCAGCAACGGACTCTACAATGAGCAGTTCTTC
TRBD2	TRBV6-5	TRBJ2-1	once	CASSPAGDNEQFF	TGTGCCAGCAGCCCAGCGGGGGACAATGAGCAGTTCTTC
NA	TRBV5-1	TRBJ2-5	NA	CASRPLPNRETQYF	TGCGCCAGCAGACCCCTGCCCAACAGAGAGACCCAGTACTTC
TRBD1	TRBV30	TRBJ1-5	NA	CAWSVGGAGGPQHF	TGTGCCTGGAGTGTAGGTGGGGCAGGGGGCCCCCAGCATTTT
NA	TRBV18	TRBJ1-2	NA	CASSPPSNYRDYGYTF	TGTGCCAGCTCACCACCGAGTAATTACAGAGACTATGGCTACACCTTC
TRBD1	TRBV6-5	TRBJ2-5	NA	CASSRQGQETQYF	TGTGCCAGCAGCCGACAGGGACAAGAGACCCAGTACTTC
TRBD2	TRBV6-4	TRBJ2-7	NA	CASSDSWGGDSYEQYF	TGTGCCAGCAGTGACTCCTGGGGGGGGGACTCCTACGAGCAGTACTTC
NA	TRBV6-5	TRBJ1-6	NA	CASSYGTLTSGSPLHF	TGTGCCAGCAGTTACGGAACATTGACTAGCGGTTCACCCCTCCACTTT
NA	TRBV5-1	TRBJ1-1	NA	CASSLEEGTEAFF	TGCGCCAGCAGCTTGGAGGAGGGCACTGAAGCTTTCTTT
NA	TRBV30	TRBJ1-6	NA	CAWSRGGGRRNSPLHF	TGTGCCTGGAGTCGGGGAGGAGGGCGTAGGAATTCACCCCTCCACTTT
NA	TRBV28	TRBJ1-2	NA	CASRETDHYGYTF	TGTGCCAGCAGGGAGACTGATCACTATGGCTACACCTTC
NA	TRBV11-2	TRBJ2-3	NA	CASSLDEGGPTDTQYF	TGTGCCAGCAGCTTAGATGAGGGGGGGCCCACAGATACGCAGTATTTT
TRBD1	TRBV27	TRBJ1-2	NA	CASSLNRGGYGYTF	TGTGCCAGCAGTTTAAACAGGGGAGGGTATGGCTACACCTTC
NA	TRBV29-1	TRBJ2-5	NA	CSGGVQETQYF	TGCAGCGGGGGAGTCCAAGAGACCCAGTACTTC
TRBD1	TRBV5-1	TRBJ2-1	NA	CASGQETYNEQFF	TGCGCCAGCGGACAGGAGACCTACAATGAGCAGTTCTTC
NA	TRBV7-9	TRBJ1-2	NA	CASSSTPNYGYTF	TGTGCCAGCAGCTCAACACCGAACTATGGCTACACCTTC
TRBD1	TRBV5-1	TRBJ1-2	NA	CASRQGAYGYTF	TGCGCCAGCAGGCAGGGGGCCTATGGCTACACCTTC
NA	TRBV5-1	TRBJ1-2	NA	CASSSIRGEVDGYTF	TGCGCCAGCAGCTCGATTAGAGGGGAAGTTGATGGCTACACCTTC
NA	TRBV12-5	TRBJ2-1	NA	CASGLIQRGTEEQFF	TGTGCTAGTGGTTTGATCCAGCGGGGGACAGAAGAGCAGTTCTTC
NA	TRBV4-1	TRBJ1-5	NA	CASSQGFNQPQHF	TGCGCCAGCAGCCAAGGATTCAATCAGCCCCAGCATTTT
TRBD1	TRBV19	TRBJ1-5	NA	CASSTWTGSNQPQHF	TGTGCCAGTAGTACGTGGACAGGGAGCAATCAGCCCCAGCATTTT